Below are 29 T cell receptor beta chains sequenced from a single sample in a study of identical twins. TCRdb re-analysed the 5' RACE reads in MiXCR, keeping a single row per CDR3 protein. The sample shows hundreds of thousands of distinct CDR3 sequences, about 20% of them seen only once. These data were also filed under a second study, of T cells expressing NK-cell markers.

The sequencing input was PBMCs. These receptors originate from a woman aged 18-29 years in good health.

This clonotype has more than one count but fewer than ten. The chain couples TRBV5-1 to TRBJ2-3; D unclear. The V gene's germline CDR1 is SGHRS and CDR2 YFSETQ. The germline V and J ends were trimmed by 0 bases and 2 bases, with 10 bases remaining between them. The CDR3 is made up of 15 amino acids. The DNA of the CDR3 is TGCGCCAGCAGCTTGGAAGACCTCCTCACAGATACGCAGTATTTT. Protein: CASSLEDLLTDTQYF.

The chain joins TRBV12-3 or TRBV12-4 to TRBJ1-1, with D possibly being TRBD1 (5 bases). V gave up 7 bases and J gave up 7 bases, with 19 bases separating them. The CDR3 has 14 residues. The CDR3 loop reads CASNPLDTVIEAFF. The DNA of the CDR3 is TGTGCCAGCAACCCCTTGGACACTGTTATTGAAGCTTTCTTT.

This clonotype was observed a few times. The chain links TRBV7-2 to TRBJ2-7; 7 nucleotides line up with TRBD2. Germline-derived CDR1 and CDR2 are SGHTA and FQGNSA. This CDR3 has 13 residues. V was clipped by 6 bases and J by 4 bases; unmatched bases: 6. CDR3 sequence reads: CASRSGLPYEQYF. CDR3 coding DNA: TGTGCCAGCAGGTCGGGACTACCATACGAGCAGTACTTC.

The chain combines TRBV11-2 with TRBJ2-1, with TRBD2 matching over 9 bases. The junction had 8 bases not matched to a gene; V was cut back by 1 base and J by 10 bases. This CDR3 has 15 residues. From germline, CDR1 is SGHAT and CDR2 FQNNGV. For the CDR3, the DNA is TGTGCCAGCAGCTTAGCATACGGCGGGAGGGCCGAGCAGTTCTTC. Translating gives CASSLAYGGRAEQFF.

This clonotype was counted ten times or more. This chain uses TRBV6-5 with TRBJ2-7; either TRBD1 or TRBD2 may supply D (5 bases each). Germline V gene data show CDR1 as MNHEY and CDR2 as SVGAGI. The V and J ends lost 2 bases and 3 bases respectively, with 8 bases between them. CDR3 length: 13 residues. The CDR3 is CASSYRDGYEQYF. The DNA for the CDR3 is TGTGCCAGCAGTTACCGGGACGGCTACGAGCAGTACTTC.

A few counts support this clonotype. The chain couples TRBV19 to TRBJ2-5; D is unclear. CDR1 LNHDA and CDR2 SQIVND come from the germline V gene (reference sequence). This CDR3 contains 12 residues. The V end lost 8 bases, the J end lost 7 bases, and 14 bases lay between the germline ends. The CDR3 nucleotides are TGTGCCAGTCTACTCTCGCACGGGACCCAGTACTTC. This translates into CASLLSHGTQYF.

Remarks on this clonotype: The junction and the germline gene differ at one end; a read error may be behind it. The J gene is TRBJ2-3, the V gene TRBV7-8, with unresolved D. This CDR3 region has 14 residues. The germline gives CDR1 SGHVS, CDR2 FQNEAQ. CDR3: CASSLVGPTVTQYF. The CDR3 DNA follows: TGTGCCAGCAGCTTAGTAGGCCCTACAGTTACGCAGTATTTT.

CDR3 in amino acids: CSARDSGSSYNEQFF. The CDR3 nucleotides are TGCAGTGCTAGAGATTCGGGGAGCTCCTACAATGAGCAGTTCTTC. V is TRBV20-1 and J is TRBJ2-1; D might be TRBD2 (5 bases). The germline V gene encodes CDR1 DFQATT and CDR2 SNEGSKA (reference sequence). The ends were cut back, 0 bases at V and 0 bases at J, with 9 bases in the middle. This CDR3 comprises 15 residues.

This chain connects TRBV2 to TRBJ1-2; possibly TRBD1 for D (6 bases). This CDR3 spans 12 amino acids. Trimming left V 7 bases short and J 3 bases short, with 9 bases between. Germline V gives CDR1 SNHLY, CDR2 FYNNEI. The CDR3 sequence: CASTGEDYGYTF. CDR3 in DNA: TGTGCCAGCACAGGGGAAGACTATGGCTACACCTTC.

J is TRBJ2-7 and V is TRBV6-2 or TRBV6-3; tentatively, D is TRBD1 (5 bases). The CDR3 contains 17 residues. V lost 0 bases, J lost 2 bases, and 17 bases lay in between. The germline CDR1 and CDR2 sequences are MNHEY and SVGEGT. The CDR3 nucleotides read TGTGCCAGCAGTTACTCGTTCTCTCGAGACAGAGCCTACGAGCAGTACTTC. It specifies CASSYSFSRDRAYEQYF.

This chain joins TRBV5-1 and TRBJ2-7; 10 nucleotides match TRBD2. This CDR3 region has 18 residues. V lost 2 bases to trimming and J lost 7 bases; unmatched junction nucleotides: 18. CDR1 and CDR2 (germline): SGHRS, YFSETQ. Here the CDR3 DNA reads TGCGCCAGCAGCTTCAACACTCCCGGGACTAGCGCTCCGAGGGAGCAGTACTTC. This translates into CASSFNTPGTSAPREQYF. The full variable domain, completed using reference TRBV5-1 and TRBJ2-7, is KAGVTQTPRYLIKTRGQQVTLSCSPISGHRSVSWYQQTPGQGLQFLFEYFSETQRNKGNFPGRFSGRQFSNSRSEMNVSTLELGDSALYLCASSFNTPGTSAPREQYFGPGTRLTVT.

This clonotype has more than one count but fewer than ten. Here the CDR3 reads CSVGDTRNTEAFF. For the CDR3, the DNA is TGCAGCGTTGGGGATACGAGGAACACTGAAGCTTTCTTT. The chain links TRBV29-1 to TRBJ1-1; no reliable D call. The CDR3 extends over 13 amino acids. V lost 4 bases and J lost 1, with 10 bases in between. Germline V CDR1 and CDR2: SQVTM, ANQGSEA. Combining the CDR3 with reference TRBV29-1 and TRBJ1-1 gives the whole variable domain SAVISQKPSRDICQRGTSLTIQCQVDSQVTMMFWYRQQPGQSLTLIATANQGSEATYESGFVIDKFPISRPNLTFSTLTVSNMSPEDSSIYLCSVGDTRNTEAFFGQGTRLTVV.

Only a few counts were recorded for this clonotype. The rearrangement uses TRBV5-5 and TRBJ2-5; D is ambiguous. V was shortened by 2 bases and J by 5 bases, with 16 bases between the two germline ends. From germline, CDR1 is SGHKS and CDR2 YYEKEE (reference sequence). The CDR3 extends over 15 amino acids. The CDR3: CASSFSVLDGETQYF. In DNA form, the CDR3 reads TGTGCCAGCAGCTTTTCGGTACTCGACGGGGAGACCCAGTACTTC.

This clonotype was counted a few times. The chain joins TRBV12-3 or TRBV12-4 to TRBJ2-7; the D gene is possibly TRBD2 (6 bases). Trimming pared 3 bases from V and 0 bases from J, leaving 15 bases between. CDR3 length equals 16 residues. The CDR3 nucleotides read TGTGCCAGCAGTTTTGCGGGGACCGCTACCTCCTACGAGCAGTACTTC. Translating it yields CASSFAGTATSYEQYF.

A note on this clonotype: A single base separates this from a much larger clone, so it may be a read error. This chain uses TRBV12-3 or TRBV12-4 with TRBJ2-7; 7 bases are a match to TRBD1. The CDR3 is 13 amino acids. The DNA of the CDR3 is TGTGCCAGCAGCACGACAGGGTCATACGAGCAGCACTTC. Amino acid sequence: CASSTTGSYEQHF.

The J gene is TRBJ2-3, the V gene TRBV9; 8 bases agree with TRBD1. The CDR3 spans 14 residues. V lost 6 bases to trimming and J lost 4 bases; unmatched junction nucleotides: 7. The germline gives CDR1 SGDLS, CDR2 YYNGEE. DNA of the CDR3: TGTGCCAGCACCGCAGGGGGCAGATCAGATACGCAGTATTTT. Translation: CASTAGGRSDTQYF.

V gene TRBV9 combines with J gene TRBJ2-1; tentative D call: TRBD1 (6 bases). Germline V gives CDR1 SGDLS, CDR2 YYNGEE. V was cut by 3 bases and J by 8 bases, with 15 bases left in between. The CDR3 spans 14 residues. In DNA form, the CDR3 reads TGTGCCAGCAGCGAGACAGGATGGCAGGATGAGCAGTTCTTC. Its translation is CASSETGWQDEQFF.

J is TRBJ2-1 and V is TRBV9, with TRBD2 identical over 15 bases. Trimming cost V 3 bases and J 7 bases; bases outside gene matches: 8. Germline V gene lookup returns CDR1 SGDLS and CDR2 YYNGEE. There are 17 residues in the CDR3. The DNA for the CDR3 is TGTGCCAGCAGCGCCCGGTCCGGACTAGCGGGGGGGAATGAGCAGTTCTTC. This sequence encodes CASSARSGLAGGNEQFF.

This clonotype showed up many times. This rearrangement joins TRBV7-9 to TRBJ2-5, with no clear D. The ends were cut back, 2 bases at V and 4 bases at J, with 5 bases in the middle. This CDR3 has 12 residues. Germline CDR1 and CDR2: SEHNR and FQNEAQ (reference sequence). The CDR3 DNA follows: TGTGCCAGCAGCTTACGAGGAGAGACCCAGTACTTC. Translated: CASSLRGETQYF.

This clonotype was seen only a few times. The CDR3 is CASSARSTESGANVLTF. The CDR3 coding sequence is TGCGCCAGCAGCGCGAGATCGACAGAGTCTGGGGCCAACGTCCTGACTTTC. The rearrangement uses TRBV5-1 and TRBJ2-6; the D gene is possibly TRBD1 (5 bases). V lost 4 bases and J 1 base, leaving 15 bases between the germline ends. The CDR3 consists of 17 residues. Germline loops: CDR1 SGHRS, CDR2 YFSETQ.

This clonotype was picked up a small number of times. The chain recombines TRBV5-6 with TRBJ2-5; D possibly matches TRBD1 or TRBD2 (5 bases each). The V and J ends lost 4 bases and 9 bases respectively, with 19 bases between them. This CDR3 contains 14 residues. The germline gives CDR1 SGHDT, CDR2 YYEEEE. CDR3 loop: CASSRQPDTGPQYF. In nucleotides, the CDR3 is TGTGCCAGCAGCCGTCAGCCGGACACGGGACCCCAGTACTTC.

This rearrangement joins TRBV6-5 to TRBJ2-7; D uncertain. CDR3 size: 18 residues. The V and J ends lost 0 bases and 1 base respectively, with 19 bases between them. Germline V gene lookup returns CDR1 MNHEY and CDR2 SVGAGI. The CDR3 spells CASSYSTPLAALSYEQYF. CDR3 coding DNA: TGTGCCAGCAGTTACTCCACCCCACTCGCAGCCCTTTCCTACGAGCAGTACTTC.

The chain recombines TRBV27 with TRBJ2-2; tentatively, D is TRBD1 (6 bases). The V and J ends lost 3 bases and 0 bases respectively, with 11 bases between them. Germline V gene lookup returns CDR1 MNHEY and CDR2 SMNVEV (reference sequence). The CDR3 is made up of 16 amino acids. CDR3 bases: TGTGCCAGCAGTTTCTCCAGGGGCGCGAACACCGGGGAGCTGTTTTTT. Its translation is CASSFSRGANTGELFF.

V gene TRBV12-3 or TRBV12-4 combines with J gene TRBJ1-2, with D perhaps matching TRBD1 (5 bases). V lost 8 bases and J 2 bases, leaving 15 bases between the germline ends. This CDR3 contains 14 residues. CDR3 sequence reads: CASGSWTPNYGYTF. The DNA for the CDR3 is TGTGCCAGCGGCTCCTGGACACCCAACTATGGCTACACCTTC.

This clonotype was detected a few times. The chain recombines TRBV13 with TRBJ2-7; D gene uncertain. CDR1 is PRHDT and CDR2 is FYEKMQ in the germline V gene (reference sequence). The CDR3 has 14 amino acids. V was pared by 4 bases and J by 5 bases, with 15 bases between. As DNA, the CDR3 is TGTGCCAGCAGCTCCCCTAGTAGTAGGAACGAGCAGTACTTC. Amino acid sequence: CASSSPSSRNEQYF.

The chain couples TRBV10-3 to TRBJ2-3; D ambiguous. Trimming left V 6 bases short and J 9 bases short, with 19 bases between. The length of the CDR3 is 14 residues. Per the germline V gene, CDR1 is ENHRY and CDR2 is SYGVKD. CDR3 coding DNA: TGTGCCATCAGCCCGGGCGGTGTGCGATTAACGCAGTATTTT. It specifies CAISPGGVRLTQYF.

This clonotype was detected only a few times. The CDR3 nucleotides read TGTGCCAGCGGACCCCGGGACCTGGAAAACTATGGCTACACCTTC. This translates into CASGPRDLENYGYTF. This sequence joins TRBV12-3 or TRBV12-4 and TRBJ1-2; D might be TRBD1 (5 bases). V lost 8 bases, J lost 2 bases, and 18 bases lay in between. CDR3 length: 15 amino acids.

This clonotype was seen once. The rearrangement joins TRBV12-3 or TRBV12-4 to TRBJ1-2; D is uncertain. CDR3 length equals 14 residues. Trimming left V 5 bases short and J 4 bases short, with 14 bases between. CDR3 nucleotides: TGTGCCAGCAGTCCCCGTCGTGGTAGCTATGGCTACACCTTC. Protein product: CASSPRRGSYGYTF.

The V call is TRBV12-3 or TRBV12-4, the J call TRBJ2-1, with D tentatively TRBD2 (6 bases). With 6 bases removed from V and 6 bases from J, the gap between germline ends came to 15 bases. The CDR3 loop spans 14 amino acids. Written as DNA, the CDR3 is TGTGCCAGCAGCGCCTGGGGAGGACCCAATGAGCAGTTCTTC. Protein sequence: CASSAWGGPNEQFF.